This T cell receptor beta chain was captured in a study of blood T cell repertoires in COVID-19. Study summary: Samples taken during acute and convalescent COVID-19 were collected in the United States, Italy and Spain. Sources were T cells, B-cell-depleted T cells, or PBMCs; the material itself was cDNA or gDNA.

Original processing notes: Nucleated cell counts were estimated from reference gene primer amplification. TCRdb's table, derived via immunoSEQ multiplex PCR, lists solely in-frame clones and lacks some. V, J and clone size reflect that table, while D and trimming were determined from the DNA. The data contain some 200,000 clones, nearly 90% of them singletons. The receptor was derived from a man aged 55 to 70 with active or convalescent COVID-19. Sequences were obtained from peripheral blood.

In DNA, the CDR3 is TGCGCCAGCAGCTTACAGGGAGGGCACGAGCAGTACTTC. Its protein product is CASSLQGGHEQYF. The chain combines TRBV5-1 with TRBJ2-7; tentative D call: TRBD2 (7 bases). Germline V gene lookup returns CDR1 SGHRS and CDR2 YFSETQ. This CDR3 comprises 13 residues. The germline V and J ends were trimmed by 2 bases and 5 bases, with 11 bases remaining between them. Full variable domain (outside the CDR3, taken from reference TRBV5-1 and TRBJ2-7): KAGVTQTPRYLIKTRGQQVTLSCSPISGHRSVSWYQQTPGQGLQFLFEYFSETQRNKGNFPGRFSGRQFSNSRSEMNVSTLELGDSALYLCASSLQGGHEQYFGPGTRLTVT.